Listed below are T cell receptor beta chains from one sample, sequenced in a study of CD8 T cells in ankylosing spondylitis. TCRdb fed the 5' RACE reads into MiXCR, producing one record per CDR3 protein. Among hundreds of thousands of distinct CDR3 sequences listed, about 11% were seen once. The sequencing input was blood, either unsorted or a sorted T cell fraction (not recorded which). Source of these receptors: a male donor with ankylosing spondylitis. CDR3s include the opening cysteine and the closing phenylalanine or tryptophan. The order of the fields is clone size, V gene, D gene, J gene, CDR3 DNA, CDR3 protein. A D gene is named only where the DNA matches it firmly. Only some rows state a clone size, as once, few, many or a class for expanded clones.

clone size: -; V gene: TRBV6-2/TRBV6-3; D gene: TRBD1; J gene: TRBJ1-2; CDR3 DNA: TGTGCCAGCAGACTCCCGGGACAGCTCTATGGCTACACCTTC; CDR3 protein: CASRLPGQLYGYTF
clone size: -; V gene: TRBV12-3/TRBV12-4; D gene: -; J gene: TRBJ2-2; CDR3 DNA: TGTGCCAGCAGTGCCACACAGGGAATTCGGGGGACCGGGGAGCTGTTTTTT; CDR3 protein: CASSATQGIRGTGELFF
clone size: few; V gene: TRBV29-1; D gene: -; J gene: TRBJ2-2; CDR3 DNA: TGCAGCGTTGAAAGGACTTTGAACACCGGGGAGCTGTTTTTT; CDR3 protein: CSVERTLNTGELFF
clone size: -; V gene: TRBV29-1; D gene: -; J gene: TRBJ1-2; CDR3 DNA: TGCAGCGTTGACAGGGAGAATGGCTACACCTTC; CDR3 protein: CSVDRENGYTF
clone size: many; V gene: TRBV20-1; D gene: TRBD2; J gene: TRBJ2-7; CDR3 DNA: TGCAGTGCTAGAGATCCAGCGGGAGGGCCCTACGAGCAGTACTTC; CDR3 protein: CSARDPAGGPYEQYF
clone size: -; V gene: TRBV7-2; D gene: TRBD2; J gene: TRBJ2-3; CDR3 DNA: TGTGCCAGCAGCTTAGTGTTAGCGGGAGGTGGAACAGATACGCAGTATTTT; CDR3 protein: CASSLVLAGGGTDTQYF
clone size: -; V gene: TRBV7-2; D gene: TRBD2; J gene: TRBJ2-1; CDR3 DNA: TGTGCCAGCAGCATGGGACTAGCGGGAGGCGAGCAGTTCTTC; CDR3 protein: CASSMGLAGGEQFF
clone size: -; V gene: TRBV6-1; D gene: -; J gene: TRBJ1-5; CDR3 DNA: TGTGCCAGCACCCTAACGAGGTTTAGCAATCAGCCCCAGCATTTT; CDR3 protein: CASTLTRFSNQPQHF
clone size: few; V gene: TRBV7-2; D gene: -; J gene: TRBJ2-1; CDR3 DNA: TGTGCCAGCAGCTTAGTAATAGCGGACAATGAGCAGTTCTTC; CDR3 protein: CASSLVIADNEQFF
clone size: -; V gene: TRBV11-1; D gene: TRBD1; J gene: TRBJ1-2; CDR3 DNA: TGTGCCAGCAGCTCCCCCACGGGACAGCCTACCGCTGCGAGGGGCTACACCTTC; CDR3 protein: CASSSPTGQPTAARGYTF
clone size: many; V gene: TRBV7-6; D gene: TRBD1; J gene: TRBJ2-1; CDR3 DNA: TGTGCCAGCAGTCTGGACAGGGGGGAGCATGGGCAGTTCTTC; CDR3 protein: CASSLDRGEHGQFF
clone size: many; V gene: TRBV20-1; D gene: TRBD2; J gene: TRBJ2-1; CDR3 DNA: TGCAGTGCTTTGCTAGCGGGGGGTCGGGAAGAGCAGTTCTTC; CDR3 protein: CSALLAGGREEQFF
clone size: many; V gene: TRBV6-1; D gene: TRBD1; J gene: TRBJ2-7; CDR3 DNA: TGTGCCAGCAGCCTCCAAGGACAGGGCTACGAGCAGTACTTC; CDR3 protein: CASSLQGQGYEQYF
clone size: -; V gene: TRBV7-9; D gene: TRBD2; J gene: TRBJ2-7; CDR3 DNA: TGTGCCAGCAGGGCCAGCGGGAGAGGGTACGAGCAGTACTTC; CDR3 protein: CASRASGRGYEQYF
clone size: -; V gene: TRBV5-5; D gene: TRBD1; J gene: TRBJ2-4; CDR3 DNA: TGTGCCAGCAGCGCCAGGACAGGTGGCGGGTATAGAGACATTCAGTACTTC; CDR3 protein: CASSARTGGGYRDIQYF
clone size: -; V gene: TRBV7-2; D gene: -; J gene: TRBJ2-2; CDR3 DNA: TGTGCCAGCAGCTTAGTGGCCTTAGACACCGGGGAGCTGTTTTTT; CDR3 protein: CASSLVALDTGELFF
clone size: few; V gene: TRBV7-2; D gene: -; J gene: TRBJ1-1; CDR3 DNA: TGTGCCAGCAGCTTAGTGGCGGCTAGGGACACTGAAGCTTTCTTT; CDR3 protein: CASSLVAARDTEAFF
clone size: few; V gene: TRBV20-1; D gene: -; J gene: TRBJ2-5; CDR3 DNA: TGCAGTGCTAGGGACTCCCGGTACTTC; CDR3 protein: CSARDSRYF
clone size: -; V gene: TRBV20-1; D gene: -; J gene: TRBJ2-3; CDR3 DNA: TGCAGTGCTAGAGTGCCAGGGACTAGCACAGATACGCAGTATTTT; CDR3 protein: CSARVPGTSTDTQYF
clone size: many; V gene: TRBV29-1; D gene: -; J gene: TRBJ2-6; CDR3 DNA: TGCAGCGTTGGAAAGATCCAGGAGGCTGGGGCCAACGTCCTGACTTTC; CDR3 protein: CSVGKIQEAGANVLTF
clone size: many; V gene: TRBV7-2; D gene: -; J gene: TRBJ2-7; CDR3 DNA: TGTGCCAGCAGCTTAGACCAGAACCTCCTGGGGCAGTACTTC; CDR3 protein: CASSLDQNLLGQYF
clone size: few; V gene: TRBV2; D gene: -; J gene: TRBJ2-2; CDR3 DNA: TGTGCCAGCAGTGAACTGTTGGGGCTCGCCGGGGAGCTGTTTTTT; CDR3 protein: CASSELLGLAGELFF
clone size: many; V gene: TRBV5-6; D gene: TRBD1; J gene: TRBJ1-4; CDR3 DNA: TGTGCCAGCAGTCCCGGACAGGCAGGGGAAAAACTGTTTTTT; CDR3 protein: CASSPGQAGEKLFF
clone size: -; V gene: TRBV7-2; D gene: -; J gene: TRBJ2-7; CDR3 DNA: TGTGCCAGCAGCCCAGTGGGTTGGGAGCAGTACTTC; CDR3 protein: CASSPVGWEQYF
clone size: -; V gene: TRBV2; D gene: TRBD2; J gene: TRBJ2-3; CDR3 DNA: TGTGCCAGCAGGGAGACTAGCGGCACAGATACGCAGTATTTT; CDR3 protein: CASRETSGTDTQYF
clone size: -; V gene: TRBV5-1; D gene: -; J gene: TRBJ1-2; CDR3 DNA: TGCGCCAGCAGATCCGGGACAAATGGCTACACCTTC; CDR3 protein: CASRSGTNGYTF
clone size: few; V gene: TRBV24-1; D gene: -; J gene: TRBJ1-1; CDR3 DNA: TGTGCCACCAGTGACCCTATGACAGGGAACACTGAAGCTTTCTTT; CDR3 protein: CATSDPMTGNTEAFF
clone size: many; V gene: TRBV12-3/TRBV12-4; D gene: TRBD2; J gene: TRBJ2-1; CDR3 DNA: TGTGCCAGCAGGGGACTGGGACTAGCGGGAGCTCGGAATGAGCAGTTCTTC; CDR3 protein: CASRGLGLAGARNEQFF
clone size: few; V gene: TRBV28; D gene: -; J gene: TRBJ2-2; CDR3 DNA: TGTGCCAGCAGTCAATTTACAGGGCCGAACGCCGGGGAGCTGTTTTTT; CDR3 protein: CASSQFTGPNAGELFF
clone size: few; V gene: TRBV3-1; D gene: -; J gene: TRBJ2-1; CDR3 DNA: TGTGCCAGCAGCCCTGACCCATTCTACAATGAGCAGTTCTTC; CDR3 protein: CASSPDPFYNEQFF
clone size: few; V gene: TRBV24-1; D gene: -; J gene: TRBJ2-3; CDR3 DNA: TGTGCCACCGCGCCCGATCCAGGGGAAGATACGCAGTATTTT; CDR3 protein: CATAPDPGEDTQYF
clone size: few; V gene: TRBV20-1; D gene: -; J gene: TRBJ1-5; CDR3 DNA: TGCAGTGCTTTCCGACTCGAGCTTAATCAGCCCCAGCATTTT; CDR3 protein: CSAFRLELNQPQHF
clone size: -; V gene: TRBV18; D gene: -; J gene: TRBJ2-5; CDR3 DNA: TGTGCCAGCTCACAACGCGGACAGCGGGAGACCCAGTACTTC; CDR3 protein: CASSQRGQRETQYF
clone size: few; V gene: TRBV9; D gene: -; J gene: TRBJ1-1; CDR3 DNA: TGTGCCAGCAGCATGGGGACGAACACTGAAGCTTTCTTT; CDR3 protein: CASSMGTNTEAFF
clone size: -; V gene: TRBV15; D gene: -; J gene: TRBJ2-5; CDR3 DNA: TGTGCCACCAGCAGAGATCCCAGCCAAGAGACCCAGTACTTC; CDR3 protein: CATSRDPSQETQYF
clone size: few; V gene: TRBV20-1; D gene: -; J gene: TRBJ1-5; CDR3 DNA: TGCAGTGCGCAACAGGAGGTAAATCAGCCCCAGCATTTT; CDR3 protein: CSAQQEVNQPQHF
clone size: -; V gene: TRBV7-9; D gene: -; J gene: TRBJ2-7; CDR3 DNA: TGTGCCAGCAACCTACAGGGGACTCCTGGCGAGCAGTACTTC; CDR3 protein: CASNLQGTPGEQYF
clone size: -; V gene: TRBV30; D gene: -; J gene: TRBJ2-5; CDR3 DNA: TGTGCCTGGACGGAATTACAAGAGACCCAGTACTTC; CDR3 protein: CAWTELQETQYF
clone size: -; V gene: TRBV6-2/TRBV6-3; D gene: -; J gene: TRBJ2-5; CDR3 DNA: TGTGCCAGCAGTTACAGGGCTGGGTACCAAGAGACCCAGTACTTC; CDR3 protein: CASSYRAGYQETQYF